These 26 T cell receptor beta chains originate from one sample sequenced in a study of identical twins. From the 5' RACE reads, TCRdb called clonotypes with MiXCR, one entry per CDR3 protein. The sample yields a few hundred thousand distinct CDR3 sequences, roughly 13% seen once. This sample was shared with a second study, whose subject was yellow fever vaccine responses in identical twins.

The sequencing sample was made of CD4+ T cells sorted from blood. The source is a woman younger than 35 in good health.

The sample holds a few counts of this clonotype. This rearrangement joins TRBV12-3 or TRBV12-4 to TRBJ1-5, with D perhaps TRBD1 (6 bases). Trimming took off 7 bases at V and 3 bases at J, with 22 bases between the two ends. This CDR3 has 17 amino acids. CDR3 amino acids: CASTYSPGGAANQPQHF. DNA for the CDR3: TGTGCCAGCACATACTCGCCCGGGGGCGCCGCCAATCAGCCCCAGCATTTT.

The table lists this clonotype with a few counts. This chain joins TRBV5-1 and TRBJ2-1; the match to TRBD1 covers 9 bases. With V trimmed by 4 bases and J by 6 bases, 5 bases remained unmatched. Per germline, CDR1 SGHRS and CDR2 YFSETQ. The CDR3 is 14 residues long. The CDR3 coding sequence is TGCGCCAGCAGCAGGGACAGGGCGAGCAATGAGCAGTTCTTC. It encodes CASSRDRASNEQFF.

This clonotype has a handful of counts. CDR3 sequence reads: CASSLNGNGELFF. DNA for the CDR3: TGTGCCAGCAGTTTGAATGGAAACGGGGAGCTGTTTTTT. The rearrangement uses TRBV12-3 or TRBV12-4 and TRBJ2-2; D not resolved. V was shortened by 3 bases and J by 7 bases, with 9 bases between the two germline ends. This CDR3 has 13 amino acids.

The chain links TRBV29-1 to TRBJ2-3; no definite D call. The germline V gene encodes CDR1 SQVTM and CDR2 ANQGSEA. There are 12 residues in the CDR3. Trimming stripped 7 bases from V and 0 bases from J, with 8 bases between. The CDR3 here is CSEGRSTDTQYF. CDR3 DNA: TGCAGCGAGGGCAGGAGCACAGATACGCAGTATTTT.

The genes are TRBV7-2 and TRBJ1-3; D may be TRBD1 (5 bases). This CDR3 is built from 15 residues. V was clipped by 0 bases and J by 0 bases, with 6 bases between them. CDR1 SGHTA and CDR2 FQGNSA come from the germline V gene. This CDR3 is CASSLATDSGNTIYF. CDR3 bases: TGTGCCAGCAGCTTAGCGACAGACTCTGGAAACACCATATATTTT.

The J gene is TRBJ2-7, the V gene TRBV5-1; D uncertain. The CDR3 loop spans 14 amino acids. V lost 0 bases and J lost 6, with 13 bases in between. Germline CDR1 reads SGHRS; CDR2 reads YFSETQ. CDR3 bases: TGCGCCAGCAGCTTGGAGGTGCTCCTCGGCGAGCAGTACTTC. It yields the protein CASSLEVLLGEQYF.

V is TRBV6-6 and J is TRBJ2-4; 9 positions match TRBD1. There are 13 residues in the CDR3. The V segment lost 9 bases and the J segment 8 bases; nucleotides outside the gene matches: 8. Germline CDR1 reads MNHNY; CDR2 reads SVGAGI (reference sequence). The CDR3 sequence is CASHTGGSYIQYF. CDR3 in DNA: TGTGCCAGTCATACAGGGGGCTCGTACATTCAGTACTTC.

This rearrangement joins TRBV6-1 to TRBJ2-1; 7 nucleotides align to TRBD2. CDR1 is MNHNS and CDR2 is SASEGT in the germline V gene. The CDR3 extends over 14 amino acids. V lost 5 bases, J lost 5 bases, and 6 bases stayed unmatched. The CDR3 reads CASSISGINNEQFF. In nucleotides, the CDR3 is TGTGCCAGCAGTATCAGCGGGATCAACAATGAGCAGTTCTTC.

This clonotype was seen a handful of times. The genes are TRBV2 and TRBJ1-5, with D uncertain. Germline lookup yields CDR1 SNHLY and CDR2 FYNNEI. The CDR3 spans 15 residues. The V end lost 4 bases, the J end lost 0 bases, and 10 bases lay between the germline ends. The CDR3 reads CASSVSGNSNQPQHF. CDR3 DNA sequence: TGTGCCAGCAGTGTTTCTGGAAATAGCAATCAGCCCCAGCATTTT. Full variable domain (outside the CDR3, taken from reference TRBV2 and TRBJ1-5): EPEVTQTPSHQVTQMGQEVILRCVPISNHLYFYWYRQILGQKVEFLVSFYNNEISEKSEIFDDQFSVERPDGSNFTLKIRSTKLEDSAMYFCASSVSGNSNQPQHFGDGTRLSIL.

This clonotype was counted a few times. This chain uses TRBV10-3 with TRBJ2-5; D is possibly TRBD2 (6 bases). The ends were cut back, 2 bases at V and 1 base at J, with 8 bases in the middle. Germline V gene data show CDR1 as ENHRY and CDR2 as SYGVKD. CDR3 length: 14 residues. CDR3 loop: CAISEAGIQETQYF. The CDR3 DNA reads TGTGCCATCAGTGAGGCGGGGATCCAAGAGACCCAGTACTTC.

The table lists this clonotype with a few counts. CDR3 residues: CSAGGAGTDTQYF. The CDR3 DNA is TGCAGTGCGGGCGGGGCCGGCACAGATACGCAGTATTTT. V is TRBV20-1 and J is TRBJ2-3; weak D call: TRBD2 (6 bases). Germline V CDR1 and CDR2: DFQATT, SNEGSKA (reference sequence). Between the trimmed V and J ends, which lost 6 bases and 1 base, there was a span of 11 bases. The CDR3 sequence is 13 residues long.

CDR3 protein: CSVDGTARRYGTDTQYF. CDR3 nucleotide sequence: TGCAGCGTTGATGGTACAGCAAGACGTTATGGCACAGATACGCAGTATTTT. The V gene is TRBV29-1, the J gene TRBJ2-3, with D unresolved. Looked up from germline, CDR1 is SQVTM and CDR2 is ANQGSEA. This CDR3 comprises 17 residues. V was trimmed by 3 bases and J by 1 base, leaving 20 bases between them.

In this sample, this clonotype turned up many times. The V gene is TRBV20-1, the J gene TRBJ2-7; weak D call: TRBD2 (7 bases). The V end lost 1 base, the J end lost 3 bases, and 19 bases lay between the germline ends. There are 16 residues in the CDR3. Germline V gene sequence: CDR1 DFQATT, CDR2 SNEGSKA (reference sequence). CDR3 residues: CSARGSGTILNYEQYF. As DNA, the CDR3 is TGCAGTGCTAGAGGAAGCGGGACAATTCTGAACTACGAGCAGTACTTC.

This rearrangement joins TRBV7-6 to TRBJ2-5, with TRBD2 identical over 9 bases. The CDR3 covers 15 residues. V was clipped by 7 bases and J by 4 bases; unmatched bases: 10. Germline V lookup: CDR1 SGHVS, CDR2 FNYEAQ. CDR3 DNA: TGTGCCAGCACCCTATTGGCGGGGGGGCGAGAGACCCAGTACTTC. Translated, it gives CASTLLAGGRETQYF.

V is TRBV5-1 and J is TRBJ2-1; 9 bases map to TRBD1. There are 17 residues in the CDR3. V gave up 1 base and J gave up 7 bases; unmatched junction bases: 12. Looked up from germline, CDR1 is SGHRS and CDR2 is YFSETQ. This CDR3 reads CASSLWSGTGYRNEQFF. Written as DNA, the CDR3 is TGCGCCAGCAGCTTGTGGTCTGGGACAGGGTATCGGAATGAGCAGTTCTTC.

This clonotype was seen only a few times. The chain uses TRBV5-5 and TRBJ1-1, with 7 bases identical to TRBD1. This CDR3 comprises 13 residues. Germline CDR1 and CDR2: SGHKS and YYEKEE (reference sequence). Trimming removed 6 bases from V and 5 bases from J; junction bases left unmatched: 7. The CDR3 is CASTLRQGTEAFF. CDR3 in DNA: TGTGCCAGCACCCTACGACAGGGAACTGAAGCTTTCTTT. Full variable domain (rest looked up from reference TRBV5-5 and TRBJ1-1): DAGVTQSPTHLIKTRGQQVTLRCSPISGHKSVSWYQQVLGQGPQFIFQYYEKEERGRGNFPDRFSARQFPNYSSELNVNALLLGDSALYLCASTLRQGTEAFFGQGTRLTVV.

The gene calls are TRBV5-5 and TRBJ2-7; D is unresolved. The CDR3 extends over 12 amino acids. Germline lookup yields CDR1 SGHKS and CDR2 YYEKEE (reference sequence). V was clipped by 0 bases and J by 6 bases, with 7 bases between them. The CDR3, as DNA: TGTGCCAGCAGCTTGGTCCGAGGCGAGCAGTACTTC. Encoded protein: CASSLVRGEQYF.

The CDR3 protein is CASSFSGLSYEQYF. CDR3 nucleotides: TGTGCCAGCAGCTTTTCTGGGCTATCCTACGAGCAGTACTTC. V is TRBV7-9 and J is TRBJ2-7; D gene ambiguous. This CDR3 spans 14 amino acids. Germline V gene data show CDR1 as SEHNR and CDR2 as FQNEAQ (reference sequence). Trimming cost V 3 bases and J 1 base, with 10 bases left between them.

The chain combines TRBV5-1 with TRBJ1-2, with D tentatively TRBD1 (5 bases). CDR3 length: 13 amino acids. Germline V gene data show CDR1 as SGHRS and CDR2 as YFSETQ. V lost 4 bases and J 6 bases, leaving 13 bases between the germline ends. CDR3 coding DNA: TGCGCCAGCAGCCCCCTTGGGGGGAATGGCTACACCTTC. Translated, it gives CASSPLGGNGYTF. The variable domain in full, with the rest retrieved from reference TRBV5-1 and TRBJ1-2, is KAGVTQTPRYLIKTRGQQVTLSCSPISGHRSVSWYQQTPGQGLQFLFEYFSETQRNKGNFPGRFSGRQFSNSRSEMNVSTLELGDSALYLCASSPLGGNGYTFGSGTRLTVV.

This clonotype was detected ten times or more. The CDR3 sequence: CASSGGLGLVDTQYF. The DNA for the CDR3 is TGTGCCAGCAGCGGGGGACTTGGATTGGTAGATACGCAGTATTTT. The V and J genes are TRBV5-6 and TRBJ2-3; tentative D call: TRBD2 (6 bases). The length of the CDR3 is 15 residues. V was shortened by 4 bases and J by 5 bases, with 17 bases between the two germline ends. CDR1 SGHDT and CDR2 YYEEEE come from the germline V gene.

This clonotype has just a few counts. The rearrangement links TRBV20-1 to TRBJ2-1; a weak D match, TRBD2 (6 bases). The CDR3 is made up of 15 amino acids. V lost 3 bases and J lost 0, with 12 bases in between. Germline assignment: CDR1 DFQATT and CDR2 SNEGSKA (reference sequence). CDR3 nucleotides: TGCAGTGCTAGTCGTGGCGGGAACTCCTACAATGAGCAGTTCTTC. It codes for CSASRGGNSYNEQFF.

This clonotype was recorded a few times. The chain employs TRBV4-2 and TRBJ1-2, with 8 bases that match TRBD1. V gave up 2 bases and J gave up 4 bases; unmatched junction bases: 9. The germline V gene encodes CDR1 LGHNA and CDR2 YNFKEQ. The CDR3 covers 16 residues. In DNA form, the CDR3 reads TGTGCCAGCAGCCAAACCGGACAGGGAGGAAGCTATGGCTACACCTTC. The encoded protein is CASSQTGQGGSYGYTF.

This chain uses TRBV2 with TRBJ1-6; D is possibly TRBD1 (5 bases). Trimming shortened V by 0 bases and J by 4 bases, and 7 bases separated the two germline ends. This CDR3 region has 15 residues. The germline V gene encodes CDR1 SNHLY and CDR2 FYNNEI. This CDR3 is CASSEAGVYNSPLHF. CDR3 bases: TGTGCCAGCAGTGAAGCGGGGGTGTATAATTCACCCCTCCACTTT.

The V and J genes are TRBV7-9 and TRBJ1-5, with D possibly being TRBD1 (6 bases). V lost 3 bases, J lost 5 bases, and 11 bases lay in between. Looked up from germline, CDR1 is SEHNR and CDR2 is FQNEAQ (reference sequence). CDR3 length: 14 amino acids. CDR3 protein: CASSFAGAYQPQHF. The CDR3 DNA sequence: TGTGCCAGCAGCTTCGCAGGGGCCTATCAGCCCCAGCATTTT.

The chain combines TRBV12-3 or TRBV12-4 with TRBJ2-2; 10 bases fit TRBD1. The CDR3 loop spans 14 amino acids. Unmatched junction bases numbered 1, after V lost 6 bases and J lost 3 bases. The CDR3 here is CASRGTGDTGELFF. CDR3 nucleotide sequence: TGTGCCAGCAGGGGGACAGGGGACACCGGGGAGCTGTTTTTT.

This clonotype was seen a few times. The chain couples TRBV20-1 to TRBJ2-7; D is undetermined. Germline loops: CDR1 DFQATT, CDR2 SNEGSKA (reference sequence). The CDR3 length is 13 residues. V lost 2 bases and J lost 2, with 10 bases in between. The CDR3 sequence: CSARRHETYEQYF. CDR3 nucleotides: TGCAGTGCTAGACGGCACGAAACCTACGAGCAGTACTTC.